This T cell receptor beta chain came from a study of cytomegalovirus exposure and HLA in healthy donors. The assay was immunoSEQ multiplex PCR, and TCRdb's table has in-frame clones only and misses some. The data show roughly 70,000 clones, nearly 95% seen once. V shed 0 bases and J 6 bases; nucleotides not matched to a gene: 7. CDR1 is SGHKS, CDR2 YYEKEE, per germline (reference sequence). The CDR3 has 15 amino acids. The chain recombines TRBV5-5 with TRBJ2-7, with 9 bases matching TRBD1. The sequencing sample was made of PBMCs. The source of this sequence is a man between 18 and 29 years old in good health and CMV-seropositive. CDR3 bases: TGTGCCAGCAGCTTGGAAGGGACAGGGATAGGCGAGCAGTACTTC. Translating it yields CASSLEGTGIGEQYF.